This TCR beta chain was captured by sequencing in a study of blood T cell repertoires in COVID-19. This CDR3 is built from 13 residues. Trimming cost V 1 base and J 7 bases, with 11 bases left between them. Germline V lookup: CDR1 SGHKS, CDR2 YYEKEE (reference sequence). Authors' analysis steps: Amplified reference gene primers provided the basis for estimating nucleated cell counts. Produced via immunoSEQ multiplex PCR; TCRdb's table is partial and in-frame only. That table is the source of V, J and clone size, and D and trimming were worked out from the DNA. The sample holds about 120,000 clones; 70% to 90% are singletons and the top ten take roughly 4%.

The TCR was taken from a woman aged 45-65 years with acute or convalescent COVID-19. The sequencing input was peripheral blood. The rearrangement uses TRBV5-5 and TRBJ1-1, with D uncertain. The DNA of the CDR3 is TGTGCCAGCAGCTTGTTTGGTCAGTTTGAAGCTTTCTTT. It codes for CASSLFGQFEAFF.